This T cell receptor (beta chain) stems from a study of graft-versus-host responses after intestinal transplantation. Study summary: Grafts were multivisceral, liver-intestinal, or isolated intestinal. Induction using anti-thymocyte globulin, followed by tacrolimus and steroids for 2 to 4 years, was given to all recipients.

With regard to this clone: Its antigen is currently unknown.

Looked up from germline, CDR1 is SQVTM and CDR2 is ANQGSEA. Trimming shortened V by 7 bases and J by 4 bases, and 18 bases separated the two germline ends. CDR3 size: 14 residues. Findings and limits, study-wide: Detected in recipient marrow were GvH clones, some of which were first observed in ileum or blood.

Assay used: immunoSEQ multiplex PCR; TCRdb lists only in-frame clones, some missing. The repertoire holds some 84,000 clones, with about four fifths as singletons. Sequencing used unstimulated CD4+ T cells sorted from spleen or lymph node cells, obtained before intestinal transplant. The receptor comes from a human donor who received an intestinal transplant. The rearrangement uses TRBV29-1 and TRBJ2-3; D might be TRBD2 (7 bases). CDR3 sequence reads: CSAPLGGGSDTQYF. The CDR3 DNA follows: TGCAGCGCTCCTTTAGGGGGAGGGTCAGATACGCAGTATTTT.